The rows below give T cell receptor beta chains drawn from one sample of a study of blood T cell repertoires in COVID-19. Repertoires were generated with immunoSEQ multiplex PCR, while TCRdb's copy carries only in-frame clones and drops some. The sample yields roughly 60,000 clones, 70% to 90% seen once. Sequenced input: peripheral blood. The receptors stem from a man aged 35 to 55 with acute or convalescent COVID-19. The CDR3 runs from the conserved cysteine through the conserved F or W. Each record gives: V gene, D gene, clone size, J gene, CDR3 DNA, CDR3 protein. D genes are given only for firm matches. The listing skips clone size in some rows; elsewhere it reads once, few, many or a size class.

>TRBV24-1|TRBD1|-|TRBJ2-1
TGTGCCACCAGTGATACTACCGGGACAGGGGGCGATGAGCAGTTCTTC
CATSDTTGTGGDEQFF
>TRBV2|-|once|TRBJ2-5
TGTGCCAGCAGTGAATTCCGGGTAGAGACCCAGTACTTC
CASSEFRVETQYF
>TRBV5-1|TRBD1|-|TRBJ2-1
TGCGCCAGCAGCTTCAGGGGGCTGGAAGAAAATGAGCAGTTCTTC
CASSFRGLEENEQFF
>TRBV12-5|-|-|TRBJ1-5
TGTGCTAGTGTTCAGGGTCCTGGTAGCAATCAGCCCCAGCATTTT
CASVQGPGSNQPQHF
>TRBV25-1|-|-|TRBJ2-5
TGTGCCAGCAGTACGGTGGAGATCCAGTACTTC
CASSTVEIQYF
>TRBV7-3|-|-|TRBJ1-1
TGTGCCAGCAGTCTTAGGGCGGGGAACACTGAAGCTTTCTTT
CASSLRAGNTEAFF
>TRBV6-4|-|-|TRBJ2-5
TGTGCCAGCAGCGAGACGGGGATTCCTCAGGAGACCCAGTACTTC
CASSETGIPQETQYF
>TRBV4-1|-|-|TRBJ1-1
TGCGCCAGCAGCCAACAGGAGAACACTGAAGCTTTCTTT
CASSQQENTEAFF
>TRBV9|TRBD1|-|TRBJ1-3
TGTGCCAGCAGCGCCCCGGGGACAGGGCGAAGCACCATATATTTT
CASSAPGTGRSTIYF
>TRBV2|TRBD2|-|TRBJ2-5
TGTGCCAGCAGGCGGGGGGGGTACCAAGAGACCCAGTACTTC
CASRRGGYQETQYF
>TRBV5-6|-|-|TRBJ1-3
TGTGCCAGCAGCTTGGTAGGGGTAGTAAGATCTGGAAACACCATATATTTT
CASSLVGVVRSGNTIYF
>TRBV28|-|-|TRBJ1-1
TGTGCCAGCAGCCCCGTTGGGCCGCGCCCTGAAGCTTTCTTT
CASSPVGPRPEAFF
>TRBV7-2|-|-|TRBJ2-7
TGTGCCAGCAGCTTAGGGACCCTTTTAGCGGAGGGCTACGAGCAGTACTTC
CASSLGTLLAEGYEQYF
>TRBV19|-|-|TRBJ1-5
TGTGCCAGTAGTATAGATGCTAGCGCTAATCAGCCCCAGCATTTT
CASSIDASANQPQHF
>TRBV3-1/TRBV3-2|-|few|TRBJ2-2
TGTGCCAGCAGCCAAAGGAGGCGGCGGACCGGGGAGCTGTTTTTT
CASSQRRRRTGELFF
>TRBV5-5|-|-|TRBJ1-1
TGTGCCAGCAGCCCGGACTTGGGGAGAGACAAAGCTTTCTTT
CASSPDLGRDKAFF